The clone carrying this T cell receptor beta chain was observed a single time. The sample originates from a study of shared T cell receptors in the human thymus. Only in-frame clones appear in the TCRdb table, and some are missing; sequencing was by immunoSEQ multiplex PCR. This sample has hundreds of thousands of clones; roughly 90% occur once, and the top ten carry 0.0095% to 0.013%. These data were likewise used in another study, on human thymus T cells. Turning to that study: Those donating were healthy Finnish infants in corrective surgery for congenital heart defects. From resections taken during corrective heart surgery, the thymus tissue was obtained. Reports from related research described highly overlapping thymic repertoires among unrelated individuals.

The TCR sequence derives from a boy under two years old with a congenital heart defect. Sequenced: thymocytes.

The CDR3 DNA reads as TGTGCCAGCAGCGCCGGGGACAGGGGCTCGGGACTAGCGGTTTCCTACGAGCAGTACTTC. Translated, it gives CASSAGDRGSGLAVSYEQYF. The V call is TRBV9, the J call TRBJ2-7; perhaps TRBD2 as D (11 bases). The CDR3 runs 20 residues. The V end lost 3 bases, the J end lost 1 base, and 29 bases lay between the germline ends. Germline V CDR1 and CDR2: SGDLS, YYNGEE.